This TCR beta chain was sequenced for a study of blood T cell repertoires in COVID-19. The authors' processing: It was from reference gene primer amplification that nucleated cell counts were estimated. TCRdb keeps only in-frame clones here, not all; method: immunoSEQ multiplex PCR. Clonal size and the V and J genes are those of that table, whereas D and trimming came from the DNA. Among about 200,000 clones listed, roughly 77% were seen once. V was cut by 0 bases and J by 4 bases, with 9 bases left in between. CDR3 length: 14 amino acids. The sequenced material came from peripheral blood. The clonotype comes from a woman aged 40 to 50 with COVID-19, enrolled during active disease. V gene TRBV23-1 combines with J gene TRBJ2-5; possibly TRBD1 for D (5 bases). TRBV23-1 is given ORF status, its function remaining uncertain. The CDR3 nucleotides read TGCGCCAGCAGTCAATCGATCAGGGTAGAGACCCAGTACTTC. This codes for CASSQSIRVETQYF.